The clone carrying this T cell receptor beta chain was detected once. What it binds is not known. This CDR3 comprises 15 residues. After removal of 5 bases from V and 5 bases from J, the junction contained 7 bases not matched to a gene. The V gene's germline CDR1 is SGHTA and CDR2 FQGNSA. This sample is part of a study of OX40 agonist ivuxolimab in advanced cancers. Notes on the study in general: Partial responders treated at 0.1-3.0 mg/kg exhibited clonal expansion among the lowest measured.

Produced via immunoSEQ multiplex PCR; TCRdb's table is partial and in-frame only. Counted here are 70,000 to 80,000 clones, approximately 89% occurring once; the ten biggest clones make up 0.3% to 0.45%. The source is an adult with an advanced solid tumor such as melanoma, head and neck, liver or kidney cancer. The source was CD4+ or CD8+ T cells sorted from blood, collected in a trial of the OX40 agonist ivuxolimab. V gene TRBV7-2 combines with J gene TRBJ2-7; TRBD2 matches at 12 bases. In DNA form, the CDR3 reads TGTGCCAGCAGCATCCTAGCGGGAGGGGCGGACGAGCAGTACTTC. As protein: CASSILAGGADEQYF.